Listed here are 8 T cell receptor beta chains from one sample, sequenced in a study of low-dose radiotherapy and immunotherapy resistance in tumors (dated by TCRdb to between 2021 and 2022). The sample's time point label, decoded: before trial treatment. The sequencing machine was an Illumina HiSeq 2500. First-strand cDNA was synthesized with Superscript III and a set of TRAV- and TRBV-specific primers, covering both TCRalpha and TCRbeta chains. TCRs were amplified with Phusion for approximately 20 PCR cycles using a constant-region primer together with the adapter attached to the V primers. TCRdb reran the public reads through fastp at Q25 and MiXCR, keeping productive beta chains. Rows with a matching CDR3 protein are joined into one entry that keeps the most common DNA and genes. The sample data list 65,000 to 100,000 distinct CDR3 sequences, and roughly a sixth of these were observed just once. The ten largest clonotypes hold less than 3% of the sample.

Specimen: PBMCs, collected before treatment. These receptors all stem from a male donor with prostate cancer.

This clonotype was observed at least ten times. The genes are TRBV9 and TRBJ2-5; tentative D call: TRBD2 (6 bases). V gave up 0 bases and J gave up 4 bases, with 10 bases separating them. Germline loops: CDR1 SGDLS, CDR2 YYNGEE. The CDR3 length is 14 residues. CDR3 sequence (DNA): TGTGCCAGCAGCGTAGGAGGGAGGTTAGAGACCCAGTACTTC. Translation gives CASSVGGRLETQYF.

The CDR3 coding sequence is TGCGCCAGCAGCGGACAAAATGAAAAACTGTTTTTT. Translated: CASSGQNEKLFF. This chain links TRBV10-2 with TRBJ1-4; maybe TRBD1 (5 bases). The germline V gene encodes CDR1 WSHSY and CDR2 SAAADI. With 6 bases removed from V and 5 bases from J, the gap between germline ends came to 7 bases. The length of the CDR3 is 12 residues.

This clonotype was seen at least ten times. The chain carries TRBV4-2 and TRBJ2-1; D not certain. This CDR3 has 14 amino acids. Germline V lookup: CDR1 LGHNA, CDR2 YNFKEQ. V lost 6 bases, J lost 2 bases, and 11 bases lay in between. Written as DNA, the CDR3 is TGTGCCAGCAGAGCTATTGGGGCCTACAATGAGCAGTTCTTC. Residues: CASRAIGAYNEQFF.

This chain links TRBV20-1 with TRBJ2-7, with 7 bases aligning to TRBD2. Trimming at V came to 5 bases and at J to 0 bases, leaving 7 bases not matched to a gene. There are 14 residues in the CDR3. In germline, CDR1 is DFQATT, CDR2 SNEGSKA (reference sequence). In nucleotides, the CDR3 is TGCAGTGCTTCGGGGCTAGCGGACTCCTACGAGCAGTACTTC. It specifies CSASGLADSYEQYF.

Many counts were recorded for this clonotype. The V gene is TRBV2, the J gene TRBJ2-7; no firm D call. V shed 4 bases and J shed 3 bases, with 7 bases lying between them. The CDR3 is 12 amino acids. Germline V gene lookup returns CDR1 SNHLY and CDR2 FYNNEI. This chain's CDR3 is CASSAGHYEQYF. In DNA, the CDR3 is TGTGCCAGCAGTGCGGGCCACTACGAGCAGTACTTC.

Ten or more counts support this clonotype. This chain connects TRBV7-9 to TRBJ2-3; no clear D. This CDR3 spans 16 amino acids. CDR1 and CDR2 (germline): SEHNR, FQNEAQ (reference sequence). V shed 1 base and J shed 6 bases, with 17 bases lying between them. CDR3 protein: CASSLVIGPSRDTQYF. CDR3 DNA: TGTGCCAGCAGCTTAGTAATTGGACCTTCACGGGATACGCAGTATTTT.

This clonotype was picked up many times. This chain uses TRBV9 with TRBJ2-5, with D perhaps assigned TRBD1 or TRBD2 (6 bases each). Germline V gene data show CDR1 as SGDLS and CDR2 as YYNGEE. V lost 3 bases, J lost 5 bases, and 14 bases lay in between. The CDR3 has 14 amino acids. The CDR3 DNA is TGTGCCAGCAGCGGCGGGACACTCGGGGAGACCCAGTACTTC. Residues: CASSGGTLGETQYF.

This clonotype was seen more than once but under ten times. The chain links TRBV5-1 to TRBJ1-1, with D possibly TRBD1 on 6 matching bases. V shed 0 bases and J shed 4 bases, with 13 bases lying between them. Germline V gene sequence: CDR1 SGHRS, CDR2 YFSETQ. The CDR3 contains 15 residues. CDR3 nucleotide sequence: TGCGCCAGCAGCTTGGAAGGACAGTTCGGCACTGAAGCTTTCTTT. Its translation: CASSLEGQFGTEAFF.